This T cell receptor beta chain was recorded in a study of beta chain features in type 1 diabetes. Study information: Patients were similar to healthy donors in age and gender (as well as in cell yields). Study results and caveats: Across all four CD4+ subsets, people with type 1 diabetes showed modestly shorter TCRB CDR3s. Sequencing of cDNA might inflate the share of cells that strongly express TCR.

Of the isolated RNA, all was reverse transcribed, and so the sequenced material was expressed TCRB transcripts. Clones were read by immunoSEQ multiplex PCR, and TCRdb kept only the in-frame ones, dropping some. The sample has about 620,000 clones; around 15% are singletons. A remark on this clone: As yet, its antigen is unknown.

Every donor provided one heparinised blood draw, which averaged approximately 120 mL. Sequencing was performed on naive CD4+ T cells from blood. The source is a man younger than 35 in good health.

The CDR3 here is CASSSNSNYGYTF. The CDR3 DNA reads as TGTGCCAGCAGCTCGAACAGTAACTATGGCTACACCTTC. This chain links TRBV11-2 with TRBJ1-2; D call uncertain. Germline V gene data show CDR1 as SGHAT and CDR2 as FQNNGV. V lost 4 bases and J lost 1, with 7 bases in between. This CDR3 has 13 residues.